The next 17 T cell receptor beta chains were all read from a single sample in a study of T cell changes during pregnancy in multiple sclerosis (dated by TCRdb to about 2019). Library generation was performed with the immunoSEQ multiplex PCR assay. TCRdb re-hosts the immuneACCESS table, in-frame sequences only. Its copies lack some clones; in the studies checked, an unresolved V gene accounts for under half of them, and the cause for the rest is not known. The sample yields around 86,000 clones; about 93% were counted once. The top ten clonotypes cover approximately 1% of the sample. The source was peripheral blood, collected in the first trimester of pregnancy. The receptors originated from a female donor with multiple sclerosis, enrolled in a pregnancy study.

The chain links TRBV5-8 to TRBJ2-7; D ambiguous. The germline V gene encodes CDR1 SGHTS and CDR2 YDEGEE. V was trimmed by 3 bases and J by 3 bases, leaving 4 bases between them. This CDR3 has 11 amino acids. CDR3 DNA: TGTGCCAGCAGCTCCGTCTACGAGCAGTACTTC. This sequence encodes CASSSVYEQYF.

The chain joins TRBV4-1 to TRBJ1-2; D is unclear. Trimming removed 0 bases from V and 0 bases from J, with 8 bases in between. This CDR3 comprises 15 residues. Germline V gene sequence: CDR1 MGHRA, CDR2 YSYEKL. CDR3 sequence (DNA): TGCGCCAGCAGCCAAGAGGCGGCGACTAACTATGGCTACACCTTC. It codes for CASSQEAATNYGYTF.

The rearrangement links TRBV7-9 to TRBJ1-4; D is unresolved. Germline assignment: CDR1 SEHNR and CDR2 FQNEAQ (reference sequence). The CDR3 loop spans 13 amino acids. V was shortened by 5 bases and J by 2 bases, with 6 bases between the two germline ends. CDR3 sequence reads: CASSRYTNEKLFF. CDR3 nucleotides: TGTGCCAGCAGCCGGTACACTAATGAAAAACTGTTTTTT.

The genes are TRBV9 and TRBJ1-1; 7 nucleotides line up with TRBD1. The CDR3 covers 15 residues. J lost 0 bases, V lost 4 bases, and 6 bases had no gene match. The V gene's germline CDR1 is SGDLS and CDR2 YYNGEE. DNA for the CDR3: TGTGCCAGCAGCCCATGGGACAGTTTGAACACTGAAGCTTTCTTT. Translating it yields CASSPWDSLNTEAFF.

The rearrangement uses TRBV5-4 and TRBJ1-4, with 10 nucleotides matching TRBD1. This CDR3 has 16 residues. V lost 4 bases to trimming and J lost 4 bases; unmatched junction nucleotides: 7. Germline V gives CDR1 SGHNT, CDR2 YYREEE (reference sequence). CDR3 bases: TGTGCCAGCAGCCCCGGGACAGGGGTGGGTAATGAAAAACTGTTTTTT. It translates to CASSPGTGVGNEKLFF.

The J gene is TRBJ1-4, the V gene TRBV2; maybe TRBD1 (6 bases). CDR3 length: 11 residues. The V gene lost 4 bases and the J gene lost 12 bases, with 9 bases spanning the gap. The germline V gene encodes CDR1 SNHLY and CDR2 FYNNEI. CDR3 nucleotide sequence: TGTGCCAGCAGTGGAGAGGGGGAACTGTTTTTT. As protein: CASSGEGELFF.

This chain joins TRBV11-2 and TRBJ1-3; D not resolved. The CDR3 extends over 14 amino acids. V shed 8 bases and J shed 4 bases, with 15 bases lying between them. Per germline, CDR1 SGHAT and CDR2 FQNNGV. Here the CDR3 DNA reads TGTGCCAGCCATCTTACGGGGAAAGGAAACACCATATATTTT. As protein: CASHLTGKGNTIYF.

The chain combines TRBV7-9 with TRBJ1-1; TRBD1 matches at 7 bases. V was clipped by 1 base and J by 4 bases; unmatched bases: 0. Germline CDR1 reads SEHNR; CDR2 reads FQNEAQ (reference sequence). The CDR3 totals 13 residues. The CDR3 reads CASSLDRGTEAFF. The CDR3 bases are TGTGCCAGCAGCTTAGACAGGGGCACTGAAGCTTTCTTT.

The chain combines TRBV19 with TRBJ2-1, with 7 bases matching TRBD1. Germline-derived CDR1 and CDR2 are LNHDA and SQIVND (reference sequence). Losses at the gene ends were 4 bases for V and 8 bases for J; bases not matched to a gene: 8. The CDR3 has 14 residues. The CDR3 spells CASSKQGSWHEQFF. CDR3 DNA: TGTGCCAGTAGTAAACAGGGGAGTTGGCATGAGCAGTTCTTC.

The chain links TRBV28 to TRBJ2-4; 8 positions match TRBD1. CDR1 is MDHEN and CDR2 is SYDVKM in the germline V gene. This CDR3 contains 16 residues. Trimming at V came to 5 bases and at J to 1 base, leaving 7 bases not matched to a gene. In DNA, the CDR3 is TGTGCCAGCAGTCCGACAGGGGAAGGGGCCAAAAACATTCAGTACTTC. This gives the protein CASSPTGEGAKNIQYF. Supplemented by reference TRBV28 and TRBJ2-4, the full variable domain reads DVKVTQSSRYLVKRTGEKVFLECVQDMDHENMFWYRQDPGLGLRLIYFSYDVKMKEKGDIPEGYSVSREKKERFSLILESASTNQTSMYLCASSPTGEGAKNIQYFGAGTRLSVL.

The chain's CDR3 is CASSATSGQGTQYF. The DNA for the CDR3 is TGTGCCAGCAGTGCGACTAGCGGCCAGGGGACCCAGTACTTC. The chain uses TRBV6-1 and TRBJ2-5, with 9 bases lining up with TRBD2. The CDR3 length is 14 residues. Trimming removed 4 bases from V and 7 bases from J; junction bases left unmatched: 7. Germline CDR1 MNHNS, CDR2 SASEGT.

V is TRBV19 and J is TRBJ1-5, with 9 bases aligning to TRBD1. Trimming cost V 7 bases and J 7 bases; bases outside gene matches: 5. Germline V gene sequence: CDR1 LNHDA, CDR2 SQIVND (reference sequence). This CDR3 spans 13 amino acids. CDR3 residues: CASTQGAWQPQHF. CDR3 sequence (DNA): TGTGCCAGTACACAGGGGGCATGGCAGCCCCAGCATTTT. The whole variable domain, filled in from reference TRBV19 and TRBJ1-5, reads DGGITQSPKYLFRKEGQNVTLSCEQNLNHDAMYWYRQDPGQGLRLIYYSQIVNDFQKGDIAEGYSVSREKKESFPLTVTSAQKNPTAFYLCASTQGAWQPQHFGDGTRLSIL.

CDR3 region: CSVGGSKSGQFF. In DNA, the CDR3 is TGCAGCGTTGGGGGCTCCAAGTCGGGGCAGTTCTTC. V is TRBV29-1 and J is TRBJ2-1; possibly TRBD1 for D (5 bases). The CDR3 covers 12 residues. V lost 4 bases, J lost 12 bases, and 16 bases lay in between. Germline CDR1 reads SQVTM; CDR2 reads ANQGSEA.

The chain uses TRBV21-1 and TRBJ2-1; the D segment call TRBD2 is taken from the table without a DNA check. TRBV21-1 has pseudogene status. This CDR3 has 13 residues. The CDR3 DNA reads TGTGCCAGCAGCCCTACTAGCGCCCGGGAGCAGTTCTTC. The encoded protein is CASSPTSAREQFF.

The genes are TRBV6-1 and TRBJ2-3; the D gene is possibly TRBD1 (5 bases). The CDR3 is made up of 15 amino acids. CDR1 and CDR2 (germline): MNHNS, SASEGT. Trimming cost V 4 bases and J 4 bases, with 15 bases left between them. The chain's CDR3 is CASSGRVGFADTQYF. The CDR3 DNA reads as TGTGCCAGCAGTGGCAGGGTAGGGTTTGCAGATACGCAGTATTTT.

The chain couples TRBV10-2 to TRBJ1-4; 10 bases fit TRBD1. Germline CDR1 reads WSHSY; CDR2 reads SAAADI. The CDR3 runs to 13 residues. V trimming: 10 bases; J trimming: 8 bases; junction bases outside the gene matches: 7. The CDR3, as DNA: TGCGCCACCTCGGGACAGGGGACCGAAAAACTGTTTTTT. This sequence encodes CATSGQGTEKLFF.

The rearrangement links TRBV27 to TRBJ2-7; 10 positions agree with TRBD1. Per the germline V gene, CDR1 is MNHEY and CDR2 is SMNVEV (reference sequence). V was pared by 2 bases and J by 3 bases, with 10 bases of the junction left unmatched. The CDR3 contains 17 residues. CDR3 in amino acids: CASSLGRTGGHLYEQYF. In DNA form, the CDR3 reads TGTGCCAGCAGTTTAGGCAGGACAGGGGGGCATCTCTACGAGCAGTACTTC.